A selection of T cell receptor beta chains follows, all from one sample in a study of human T cells and chemical hapten exposure. TCRdb re-derived calls from the RACE reads in MiXCR, one entry per CDR3 protein. The sample shows roughly 120,000 distinct CDR3 sequences, about 12% of them seen only once. The sequenced sample was whole blood, obtained in connection with sensitization to the hapten diphenylcyclopropenone (DPC). Every receptor here comes from a woman between 50 and 59 years old with alopecia areata. Some clones in this sample may be carry-over from other donors' samples. The CDR3 runs from the conserved cysteine through the conserved F or W. The order of the fields is D gene, J gene, clone size, V gene, CDR3 DNA, CDR3 protein. The D gene is left open where the match is weak. Clone size is given for some rows only: seen once, a few or many times, or a class if the clone is expanded.

D gene: TRBD1
J gene: TRBJ2-1
clone size: many
V gene: TRBV5-1
CDR3 DNA: TGCGCCAGCAGCTCCCCCCCGGGACAGCTGTACAATGAGCAGTTCTTC
CDR3 protein: CASSSPPGQLYNEQFF

D gene: -
J gene: TRBJ1-1
clone size: many
V gene: TRBV29-1
CDR3 DNA: TGCAGCGTTGGGGGCAGGGGAAGGACTGAAGCTTTCTTT
CDR3 protein: CSVGGRGRTEAFF

D gene: -
J gene: TRBJ2-7
clone size: -
V gene: TRBV7-9
CDR3 DNA: TGTGCCAGCAGCCCTAAGGAGATAGCGGCCTACGAGCAGTACTTC
CDR3 protein: CASSPKEIAAYEQYF

D gene: -
J gene: TRBJ1-6
clone size: few
V gene: TRBV18
CDR3 DNA: TGTGCCAGCTCACGTCCAGGGTGGAATTCACCCCTCCACTTT
CDR3 protein: CASSRPGWNSPLHF

D gene: -
J gene: TRBJ2-7
clone size: few
V gene: TRBV7-9
CDR3 DNA: TGTGCCAGCAGCTTCCAGACACACGAGCAGTACTTC
CDR3 protein: CASSFQTHEQYF

D gene: -
J gene: TRBJ2-2
clone size: many
V gene: TRBV7-9
CDR3 DNA: TGTGCCAGCAGCTTTTCTTCCTCGGTGAACACCGGGGAGCTGTTTTTT
CDR3 protein: CASSFSSSVNTGELFF

D gene: -
J gene: TRBJ2-1
clone size: many
V gene: TRBV29-1
CDR3 DNA: TGCAGCGTTGCGCGTAGTGGGGGCAATGAGCAGTTCTTC
CDR3 protein: CSVARSGGNEQFF

D gene: TRBD2
J gene: TRBJ2-1
clone size: many
V gene: TRBV5-5
CDR3 DNA: TGTGCCAGCACCACGAAAGGCACTAGCGGGTACAATGAGCAGTTCTTC
CDR3 protein: CASTTKGTSGYNEQFF

D gene: TRBD1
J gene: TRBJ2-3
clone size: many
V gene: TRBV29-1
CDR3 DNA: TGCAGCGTTGATGGGGTACAGGGGGCAGATACGCAGTATTTT
CDR3 protein: CSVDGVQGADTQYF

D gene: -
J gene: TRBJ2-6
clone size: many
V gene: TRBV6-2/TRBV6-3
CDR3 DNA: TGTGCCAGCAGTGGACAGTACAGCTCTGGGGCCAACGTCCTGACTTTC
CDR3 protein: CASSGQYSSGANVLTF

D gene: TRBD1
J gene: TRBJ1-1
clone size: -
V gene: TRBV6-6
CDR3 DNA: TGTGCCAGCAGCTTCGGGACAGGGACGGTCACTGAAGCTTTCTTT
CDR3 protein: CASSFGTGTVTEAFF

D gene: -
J gene: TRBJ1-1
clone size: many
V gene: TRBV7-9
CDR3 DNA: TGTGCCAGCAGCCCTCTCTTTGAAGCTTTCTTT
CDR3 protein: CASSPLFEAFF

D gene: -
J gene: TRBJ1-3
clone size: -
V gene: TRBV11-1
CDR3 DNA: TGTGCCAGCAGCTCTCGAGGGAATGGAAACACCATATATTTT
CDR3 protein: CASSSRGNGNTIYF

D gene: -
J gene: TRBJ1-3
clone size: few
V gene: TRBV10-3
CDR3 DNA: TGTGCCATCAGTCCTTCGGACAGTTCTGGAAACACCATATATTTT
CDR3 protein: CAISPSDSSGNTIYF

D gene: -
J gene: TRBJ1-2
clone size: -
V gene: TRBV28
CDR3 DNA: TGTGCCAGCGTTAGCCACCAGGGAGCCTATGGCTACACCTTC
CDR3 protein: CASVSHQGAYGYTF

D gene: TRBD1
J gene: TRBJ1-2
clone size: few
V gene: TRBV5-4
CDR3 DNA: TGTGCCAGCAGTCCGGGACAGCCCTATGGCTACACCTTC
CDR3 protein: CASSPGQPYGYTF

D gene: TRBD1
J gene: TRBJ2-7
clone size: -
V gene: TRBV10-3
CDR3 DNA: TGTGCCATCAGGGCCGGGACAGGGTACTACGAGCAGTACTTC
CDR3 protein: CAIRAGTGYYEQYF

D gene: -
J gene: TRBJ2-3
clone size: -
V gene: TRBV4-1
CDR3 DNA: TGCGCCAGCAGATCTACCGGGGCTAGAGGGAATACGCAGTATTTT
CDR3 protein: CASRSTGARGNTQYF

D gene: TRBD1
J gene: TRBJ1-2
clone size: many
V gene: TRBV19
CDR3 DNA: TGTGCCAGTAGTGGCAGGGGGAATAGGGATGGCTACACCTTC
CDR3 protein: CASSGRGNRDGYTF

D gene: -
J gene: TRBJ2-2
clone size: -
V gene: TRBV29-1
CDR3 DNA: TGCAGCGTTGCGAAGGCTAGCGTTTCCGGGGAGCTGTTTTTT
CDR3 protein: CSVAKASVSGELFF

D gene: TRBD1
J gene: TRBJ2-3
clone size: few
V gene: TRBV20-1
CDR3 DNA: TGCAGTGCTAGAGATAGTGACAGGGGGGGACTAACCCTTGGAGATACGCAGTATTTT
CDR3 protein: CSARDSDRGGLTLGDTQYF

D gene: TRBD1
J gene: TRBJ2-1
clone size: -
V gene: TRBV20-1
CDR3 DNA: TGCAGTGCTAGGAGGATCGAAGGACAGGGGTCCAATGAGCAGTTCTTC
CDR3 protein: CSARRIEGQGSNEQFF

D gene: -
J gene: TRBJ1-5
clone size: few
V gene: TRBV15
CDR3 DNA: TGTGCCACCAGCACAGGTGATGGCTATAGCAATCAGCCCCAGCATTTT
CDR3 protein: CATSTGDGYSNQPQHF

D gene: -
J gene: TRBJ2-7
clone size: few
V gene: TRBV7-6
CDR3 DNA: TGTGCCAGCAGCGACGGACAGCTGGCTGTCGAGCAGTACTTC
CDR3 protein: CASSDGQLAVEQYF

D gene: -
J gene: TRBJ1-1
clone size: -
V gene: TRBV6-1
CDR3 DNA: TGTGCCAGCAGGGGTTCTCCGAACACTGAAGCTTTCTTT
CDR3 protein: CASRGSPNTEAFF

D gene: TRBD2
J gene: TRBJ2-5
clone size: -
V gene: TRBV7-2
CDR3 DNA: TGTGCCAGCAGCTTAGTTAGCGGGGGGCCCGGAGAGACCCAGTACTTC
CDR3 protein: CASSLVSGGPGETQYF

D gene: TRBD1
J gene: TRBJ1-4
clone size: few
V gene: TRBV20-1
CDR3 DNA: TGCAGTGCTAGCGCAGGGGGCCGAGCAACTAATGAAAAACTGTTTTTT
CDR3 protein: CSASAGGRATNEKLFF

D gene: -
J gene: TRBJ1-1
clone size: many
V gene: TRBV12-3/TRBV12-4
CDR3 DNA: TGTGCCAGTACTTACAGAGGCAACACTGAAGCTTTCTTT
CDR3 protein: CASTYRGNTEAFF

D gene: -
J gene: TRBJ2-4
clone size: many
V gene: TRBV20-1
CDR3 DNA: TGCAGTGCCCCCGGGTTAGCCAAAAACATTCAGTACTTC
CDR3 protein: CSAPGLAKNIQYF

D gene: -
J gene: TRBJ1-5
clone size: few
V gene: TRBV15
CDR3 DNA: TGTGCCACCAGCAGAGAGAGGGGTAACAATCAGCCCCAGCATTTT
CDR3 protein: CATSRERGNNQPQHF

D gene: -
J gene: TRBJ1-1
clone size: -
V gene: TRBV11-2
CDR3 DNA: TGTGCCAGAAGCCCACCAGTTTACACTGAAGCTTTCTTT
CDR3 protein: CARSPPVYTEAFF

D gene: -
J gene: TRBJ1-6
clone size: -
V gene: TRBV7-2
CDR3 DNA: TGTGCCAGCAGCTCTGCCCCGCCTCTATATAATTCACCCCTCCACTTT
CDR3 protein: CASSSAPPLYNSPLHF

D gene: TRBD1
J gene: TRBJ1-5
clone size: few
V gene: TRBV19
CDR3 DNA: TGTGCCAGTAGTATAAAAAGGGGGCCGTTGTATCAGCCCCAGCATTTT
CDR3 protein: CASSIKRGPLYQPQHF